This T cell receptor (beta chain) was captured by sequencing in a study of blood T cell repertoires in COVID-19. Study background: COVID-19 samples collected from the United States, Italy and Spain covered acute and convalescent phases. From T cells, B-cell-depleted T cells, or PBMCs came the material, which was cDNA or gDNA.

Germline CDR1 MDHEN, CDR2 SYDVKM. V lost 5 bases and J 0 bases, leaving 13 bases between the germline ends. The CDR3 consists of 15 residues. Methods used by the authors: For nucleated cells, counts were estimated from reference gene primer amplification. Assay used: immunoSEQ multiplex PCR; TCRdb lists only in-frame clones, some missing. The V and J calls and clone size are taken from that table; D and trimming were inferred from the DNA. The data show under 200,000 clones, roughly 91% seen once. The receptor was derived from a man aged 45-65 years who had recovered from COVID-19. The sample consisted of peripheral blood. V gene TRBV28 combines with J gene TRBJ2-5; TRBD1 is a possible D gene (6 bases). CDR3 coding DNA: TGTGCCAGCAGTCCCGGCCAGGGGTACCAAGAGACCCAGTACTTC. It yields the protein CASSPGQGYQETQYF. Full variable domain (remainder filled in from reference TRBV28 and TRBJ2-5): DVKVTQSSRYLVKRTGEKVFLECVQDMDHENMFWYRQDPGLGLRLIYFSYDVKMKEKGDIPEGYSVSREKKERFSLILESASTNQTSMYLCASSPGQGYQETQYFGPGTRLLVL.